The clone carrying this T cell receptor (beta chain) came up a few times. The V gene's germline CDR1 is SGHRS and CDR2 YFSETQ. This CDR3 region has 17 residues. V lost 0 bases and J lost 0, with 14 bases in between. Each donor's blood draw was roughly 10 milliliters of peripheral blood. The data originate from a study of blood T cells in healthy people across ages. It was with a sample-barcoded 5' primer and a J-beta primer mix that a second PCR of roughly 6 to 12 cycles was run. The yield of each sample was at least 2.5 million CDR3-containing paired-end reads. TCRdb analysed the 5' RACE reads with MiXCR anew, one entry per CDR3 protein. The sample yields some 860,000 distinct CDR3 sequences, about 61% seen once.

The chain combines TRBV5-1 with TRBJ2-3; possible D gene TRBD1, 5 bases. Material: blood. This TCR came from a man aged 40-49 years in good health. The DNA of the CDR3 is TGCGCCAGCAGCTTGGGTGTTCGGCAGGGTAGCACAGATACGCAGTATTTT. It specifies CASSLGVRQGSTDTQYF.